The next 9 T cell receptor beta chains were all read from a single sample in a study of identical twins. TCRdb processed the 5' RACE reads anew with MiXCR; each CDR3 protein has one entry. The sample carries about 240,000 distinct CDR3 sequences, more than 9% recorded once. The specimen was memory T cells sorted from blood. These receptor sequences come from a man between 50 and 59 years old in good health.

This clonotype was counted at least ten times. The gene calls are TRBV28 and TRBJ2-7; 10 nucleotides agree with TRBD1. The CDR3 extends over 15 amino acids. Germline CDR1 and CDR2: MDHEN and SYDVKM. V was pared by 3 bases and J by 2 bases, with 4 bases of the junction left unmatched. The CDR3 here is CASSFGDRGTYEQYF. The CDR3 coding sequence is TGTGCCAGCAGTTTTGGGGACAGGGGCACCTACGAGCAGTACTTC.

This clonotype came up a few times. The rearrangement links TRBV7-3 to TRBJ2-7, with 7 bases lining up with TRBD2. The V segment lost 7 bases and the J segment 2 bases; nucleotides outside the gene matches: 2. Germline CDR1 reads SGHTA; CDR2 reads FQGTGA. The CDR3 spans 12 residues. The CDR3 is CASISGTYEQYF. For the CDR3, the DNA is TGTGCCAGCATAAGCGGGACCTACGAGCAGTACTTC.

The rearrangement joins TRBV4-1 to TRBJ1-5; 8 bases map to TRBD1. Germline CDR1 is MGHRA and CDR2 is YSYEKL. This CDR3 is built from 16 residues. V lost 2 bases, J lost 8 bases, and 11 bases stayed unmatched. The CDR3 here is CASSQTPGQVFEPQHF. CDR3 nucleotides: TGCGCCAGCAGCCAAACCCCGGGACAGGTCTTTGAGCCCCAGCATTTT.

This clonotype has at least ten counts. The chain has TRBV28 and TRBJ2-7; the D gene is possibly TRBD1 (6 bases). V was trimmed by 6 bases and J by 2 bases, leaving 14 bases between them. Per germline, CDR1 MDHEN and CDR2 SYDVKM. This CDR3 has 14 residues. For the CDR3, the DNA is TGTGCCAGCAGGCTGACAGGTCGGGCCTACGAGCAGTACTTC. Residues: CASRLTGRAYEQYF. Based on the CDR3 plus reference TRBV28 and TRBJ2-7, the full variable domain is DVKVTQSSRYLVKRTGEKVFLECVQDMDHENMFWYRQDPGLGLRLIYFSYDVKMKEKGDIPEGYSVSREKKERFSLILESASTNQTSMYLCASRLTGRAYEQYFGPGTRLTVT.

This clonotype has a handful of counts. The CDR3 spells CASSQDPQINEKLFF. The DNA for the CDR3 is TGTGCCAGCAGCCAAGACCCACAGATTAATGAAAAACTGTTTTTT. The rearrangement joins TRBV4-2 to TRBJ1-4, with D uncertain. The CDR3 spans 15 residues. Germline V gene data show CDR1 as LGHNA and CDR2 as YNFKEQ. Trimming stripped 0 bases from V and 4 bases from J, with 9 bases between.

A few counts support this clonotype. V gene TRBV18 combines with J gene TRBJ2-2; D remains unclear. CDR1 is KGHSH and CDR2 is LQKENI in the germline V gene. The CDR3 has 15 residues. The V end was cut by 2 bases, the J end by 0 bases, with 7 bases between. The CDR3 DNA reads TGTGCCAGCTCACCAGGGATGGCGAACACCGGGGAGCTGTTTTTT. Encoded protein: CASSPGMANTGELFF.

This clonotype occurred many times. V and J are TRBV5-5 and TRBJ2-7; the D is unclear. The germline gives CDR1 SGHKS, CDR2 YYEKEE (reference sequence). V lost 1 base and J 5 bases, leaving 7 bases between the germline ends. The CDR3 is 12 residues long. The CDR3 region is CASSLYGNEQYF. The CDR3 DNA sequence: TGTGCCAGCAGCTTGTATGGGAACGAGCAGTACTTC.

This clonotype was detected a few times. The genes are TRBV5-1 and TRBJ1-4; 7 nucleotides align to TRBD1. Germline assignment: CDR1 SGHRS and CDR2 YFSETQ. The CDR3 is 17 residues long. Losses at the gene ends were 3 bases for V and 4 bases for J; bases not matched to a gene: 12. CDR3 DNA sequence: TGCGCCAGCAGCTCGGGACAGCCTAGAGTTAATAATGAAAAACTGTTTTTT. Amino acids: CASSSGQPRVNNEKLFF.

This clonotype was observed a few times. The J gene is TRBJ1-2, the V gene TRBV11-2, with D perhaps matching TRBD1 (6 bases). The CDR3 covers 13 residues. The V gene's germline CDR1 is SGHAT and CDR2 FQNNGV. V was trimmed by 5 bases and J by 5 bases, leaving 12 bases between them. The CDR3 reads CASSVDRLYGYTF. DNA for the CDR3: TGTGCCAGCAGCGTTGACAGGCTTTATGGCTACACCTTC. The full variable domain, in which reference TRBV11-2 and TRBJ1-2 provide the parts outside the CDR3, is EAGVAQSPRYKIIEKRQSVAFWCNPISGHATLYWYQQILGQGPKLLIQFQNNGVVDDSQLPKDRFSAERLKGVDSTLKIQPAKLEDSAVYLCASSVDRLYGYTFGSGTRLTVV.